This TCR beta chain stems from a study of T cell responses to AZD1222 COVID-19 vaccine. Sequencing used immunoSEQ multiplex PCR; TCRdb keeps in-frame clones, though not all of them. This table holds some 160,000 clones, 85% to 95% found once. V was clipped by 5 bases and J by 1 base; unmatched bases: 3. Germline CDR1 LNHDA, CDR2 SQIVND (reference sequence). This CDR3 is built from 15 residues. On this clone: Its antigen is unidentified.

Study observations and caveats: Spike-wide coverage was observed for vaccine-associated CD4 TCRs, with dominant responses at 160-218 and 743-854. In the spike-specific TCR repertoire, nearly half reportedly target unmutated variant regions. Clonal diversity was possibly underestimated; the donors were predominantly white British and more often female.

The source was peripheral blood, collected on day 0 of AZD1222 vaccination. This clonotype was obtained from an adult in good health. The chain uses TRBV19 and TRBJ1-5, with 9 nucleotides matching TRBD1. In DNA form, the CDR3 reads TGTGCCAGTAGTCCGGGACAGGGAAGCAATCAGCCCCAGCATTTT. It codes for CASSPGQGSNQPQHF.